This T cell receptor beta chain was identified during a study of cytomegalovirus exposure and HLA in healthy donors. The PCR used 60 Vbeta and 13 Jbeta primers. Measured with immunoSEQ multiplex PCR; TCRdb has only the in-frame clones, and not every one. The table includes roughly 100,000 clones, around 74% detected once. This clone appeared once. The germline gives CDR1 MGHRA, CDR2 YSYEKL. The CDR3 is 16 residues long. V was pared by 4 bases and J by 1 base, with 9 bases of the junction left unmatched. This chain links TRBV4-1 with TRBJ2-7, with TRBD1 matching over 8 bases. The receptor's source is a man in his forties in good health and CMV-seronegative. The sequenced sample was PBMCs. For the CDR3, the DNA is TGCGCCAGCAGCCCCTCAGGGGGCGCGGAGTCCTACGAGCAGTACTTC. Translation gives CASSPSGGAESYEQYF.